Each of the 31 T cell receptor beta chains below was sequenced from the same sample in a study of T cell responses to AZD1222 COVID-19 vaccine (dated by TCRdb to 2020 to 2023). The label giving this sample's time point can be read as: baseline before first vaccination. The library was prepared using the immunoSEQ multiplex PCR assay. This immuneACCESS table, as held by TCRdb, lists in-frame sequences with V and J called but not all clones. Of the missing ones, under half trace to an unresolved V gene in checked studies; the others have no known cause. Present in this sample are 150,000 to 200,000 clones, about 93% of which were seen just once. The ten largest account for 0.64% of the sample. The sequences come from peripheral blood, collected on day 0 of AZD1222 vaccination. Receptors originate from an adult in good health.

The V call is TRBV2, the J call TRBJ1-6; D is undetermined. This CDR3 is 15 amino acids long. V lost 0 bases and J 7 bases, leaving 10 bases between the germline ends. Germline CDR1 reads SNHLY; CDR2 reads FYNNEI. The CDR3, as DNA: TGTGCCAGCAGTGAAGCATGGGGAGGGAATTCACCCCTCCACTTT. Translating gives CASSEAWGGNSPLHF.

The chain links TRBV14 to TRBJ2-7; D ambiguous. V was clipped by 3 bases and J by 5 bases, with 5 bases between them. CDR3 length: 11 amino acids. From germline, CDR1 is SGHDN and CDR2 FVKESK. This CDR3 is CASSHSNEQYF. The CDR3, as DNA: TGTGCCAGCAGCCATAGTAACGAGCAGTACTTC.

The chain recombines TRBV5-5 with TRBJ1-3, with a tentative D call TRBD1 (6 bases). The CDR3 totals 19 residues. Germline loops: CDR1 SGHKS, CDR2 YYEKEE (reference sequence). V shed 5 bases and J shed 4 bases, with 28 bases lying between them. The CDR3 nucleotides are TGTGCCAGCAGTCCAGGACCGGGACAAAAGAGACTCTTGGGAAACACCATATATTTT. Encoded protein: CASSPGPGQKRLLGNTIYF.

The gene calls are TRBV3-1 (or the pseudogene TRBV3-2) and TRBJ1-2; no clear D gene. This CDR3 spans 15 amino acids. Germline-derived CDR1 and CDR2 are LGHDT and YNNKEL (reference sequence). Trimming left V 4 bases short and J 5 bases short, with 17 bases between. CDR3 sequence: CASSPLKGIPYGYTF. CDR3 nucleotide sequence: TGTGCCAGCAGCCCTTTAAAGGGAATACCTTATGGCTACACCTTC.

V gene TRBV3-1 (or the pseudogene TRBV3-2) combines with J gene TRBJ2-7; no definite D call. This CDR3 comprises 13 residues. Trimming left V 1 base short and J 6 bases short, with 10 bases between. CDR1 is LGHDT and CDR2 is YNNKEL in the germline V gene (reference sequence). This CDR3 reads CASSQVRVGEQYF. CDR3 bases: TGTGCCAGCAGCCAAGTCCGGGTCGGCGAGCAGTACTTC.

V and J are TRBV3-1 (or the pseudogene TRBV3-2) and TRBJ1-4, with D perhaps TRBD1 (5 bases). Trimming took off 0 bases at V and 4 bases at J, with 12 bases between the two ends. The CDR3 covers 16 residues. Germline V gene lookup returns CDR1 LGHDT and CDR2 YNNKEL (reference sequence). The CDR3 loop is CASSQDRTSHNEKLFF. DNA for the CDR3: TGTGCCAGCAGCCAAGATCGGACATCCCATAATGAAAAACTGTTTTTT.

The CDR3 is CASSDLDRGVEAFF. In nucleotides, the CDR3 is TGTGCCAGCAGTGATTTGGACAGGGGGGTTGAAGCTTTCTTT. V and J are TRBV6-1 and TRBJ1-1; 10 nucleotides match TRBD1. Germline V gene sequence: CDR1 MNHNS, CDR2 SASEGT. J lost 7 bases, V lost 3 bases, and 5 bases had no gene match. This CDR3 spans 14 amino acids.

V usage is TRBV2 and J usage is TRBJ1-5, with D possibly matching TRBD1 (5 bases). Germline V CDR1 and CDR2: SNHLY, FYNNEI. The V end lost 4 bases, the J end lost 2 bases, and 12 bases lay between the germline ends. The CDR3 loop spans 15 amino acids. The CDR3 is CASSARGPGNQPQHF. Here the CDR3 DNA reads TGTGCCAGCAGTGCTAGGGGTCCGGGCAATCAGCCCCAGCATTTT. Supplemented by reference TRBV2 and TRBJ1-5, the full variable domain reads EPEVTQTPSHQVTQMGQEVILRCVPISNHLYFYWYRQILGQKVEFLVSFYNNEISEKSEIFDDQFSVERPDGSNFTLKIRSTKLEDSAMYFCASSARGPGNQPQHFGDGTRLSIL.

The genes are TRBV5-5 and TRBJ2-6; unclear D gene. V dropped 7 bases and J dropped 0 bases, with 8 bases sitting between them. This CDR3 region has 14 residues. Germline values: CDR1 SGHKS, CDR2 YYEKEE (reference sequence). The CDR3 nucleotides read TGTGCCAGCGGGGTTCGCTCTGGGGCCAACGTCCTGACTTTC. Translation gives CASGVRSGANVLTF.

V is TRBV27 and J is TRBJ1-5; 7 nucleotides line up with TRBD1. J gave up 3 bases and V 6 bases, and 8 bases lay outside the gene matches. The CDR3 totals 15 residues. Germline CDR1 reads MNHEY; CDR2 reads SMNVEV (reference sequence). This chain's CDR3 is CASRHGQASNQPQHF. The CDR3 DNA reads as TGTGCCAGCAGGCACGGACAGGCCTCCAATCAGCCCCAGCATTTT.

The chain couples TRBV9 to TRBJ2-7, with TRBD2 matching over 7 bases. Germline V gives CDR1 SGDLS, CDR2 YYNGEE. The trim removed 3 bases at V and 2 bases at J, leaving 11 bases unmatched. The length of the CDR3 is 16 residues. The CDR3 nucleotides read TGTGCCAGCAGCGCCGCCACTAGCGCTTTAGCCTACGAGCAGTACTTC. Amino acids: CASSAATSALAYEQYF.

This chain joins TRBV28 and TRBJ1-1, with D perhaps matching TRBD1 (5 bases). Germline V CDR1 and CDR2: MDHEN, SYDVKM. CDR3 length equals 14 residues. V was pared by 8 bases and J by 6 bases, with 19 bases between. CDR3 DNA sequence: TGTGCCAGCTACCGGGACTTTTTAAGCCCTGAAGCTTTCTTT. Amino acids: CASYRDFLSPEAFF.

The chain couples TRBV28 to TRBJ1-1; TRBD1 might be the D (5 bases). The length of the CDR3 is 15 residues. Deletions cut 3 bases from V and 7 bases from J, with 18 bases between. CDR1 MDHEN and CDR2 SYDVKM come from the germline V gene. The CDR3 loop is CASSLPGTHTFEAFF. CDR3 DNA sequence: TGTGCCAGCAGTTTGCCCGGGACCCACACGTTTGAAGCTTTCTTT.

The gene calls are TRBV30 and TRBJ1-5; no firm D call. Trimming removed 0 bases from V and 7 bases from J, with 10 bases in between. Germline V gene lookup returns CDR1 GTSNPN and CDR2 SVGIG (reference sequence). The CDR3 runs 13 residues. CDR3 sequence reads: CAWSVEGLQPQHF. The CDR3 DNA reads as TGTGCCTGGAGTGTGGAGGGTTTGCAGCCCCAGCATTTT.

The chain carries TRBV12-3 or TRBV12-4 and TRBJ2-2; no clear D gene. V dropped 7 bases and J dropped 5 bases, with 8 bases sitting between them. CDR3 length equals 12 residues. Written as DNA, the CDR3 is TGTGCCAGCACCCTGGGTACCGGGGAGCTGTTTTTT. It codes for CASTLGTGELFF.

The chain links TRBV12-3 or TRBV12-4 to TRBJ1-2; weak D call: TRBD1 (5 bases). The CDR3 length is 12 residues. Between the trimmed V and J ends, which lost 5 bases and 7 bases, there was a span of 11 bases. CDR3 in DNA: TGTGCCAGCAGTCCAGGGCTCCGTGGCTACACCTTC. It is translated as CASSPGLRGYTF.

The genes are TRBV11-3 and TRBJ1-1, with TRBD1 matching over 7 bases. J lost 5 bases, V lost 6 bases, and 12 bases had no gene match. The CDR3 length is 15 residues. Germline lookup yields CDR1 SGHNT and CDR2 YENEEA. Here the CDR3 DNA reads TGTGCCAGCAGTTCTACTCCAGGGGGATGGACTGAAGCTTTCTTT. Translated, it gives CASSSTPGGWTEAFF.

The V gene is TRBV5-1, the J gene TRBJ1-6, with D possibly being TRBD1 (6 bases). Germline CDR1 SGHRS, CDR2 YFSETQ. This CDR3 is built from 14 residues. The V end was cut by 0 bases, the J end by 14 bases, with 15 bases between. The CDR3: CASSLEGGDKTLHF. CDR3 nucleotide sequence: TGCGCCAGCAGCTTGGAGGGAGGGGACAAAACCCTCCACTTT.

The J gene is TRBJ1-5, the V gene TRBV19, with 8 bases matching TRBD1. CDR1 and CDR2 (germline): LNHDA, SQIVND (reference sequence). J lost 4 bases, V lost 3 bases, and 5 bases had no gene match. The CDR3 has 15 amino acids. The CDR3 region has the DNA TGTGCCAGTAGTATTGGGGGACAGGTGAATCAGCCCCAGCATTTT. The encoded protein is CASSIGGQVNQPQHF.

The rearrangement joins TRBV14 to TRBJ1-6; D perhaps matches TRBD1 (5 bases). CDR1 and CDR2 (germline): SGHDN, FVKESK. Trimming removed 3 bases at V and 9 bases at J, with 15 bases between. The CDR3 runs to 15 residues. The CDR3 is CASSHVGVGGSPLHF. Written as DNA, the CDR3 is TGTGCCAGCAGCCACGTAGGTGTGGGGGGTTCACCCCTCCACTTT. The complete variable domain, with remaining parts taken from reference TRBV14 and TRBJ1-6, reads EAGVTQFPSHSVIEKGQTVTLRCDPISGHDNLYWYRRVMGKEIKFLLHFVKESKQDESGMPNNRFLAERTGGTYSTLKVQPAELEDSGVYFCASSHVGVGGSPLHFGNGTRLTVT.

The V gene is TRBV12-3 or TRBV12-4, the J gene TRBJ1-2, with D unresolved. The ends were cut back, 5 bases at V and 14 bases at J, with 15 bases in the middle. This CDR3 contains 11 residues. CDR3 coding DNA: TGTGCCAGCAGTCCCGACGGACCGCTGACCTTC. Encoded protein: CASSPDGPLTF.

This chain connects TRBV11-2 to TRBJ1-1; D is perhaps TRBD1 (5 bases). The CDR3 has 13 amino acids. CDR1 and CDR2 from the germline V gene are SGHAT and FQNNGV. Trimming stripped 1 base from V and 4 bases from J, with 7 bases between. CDR3 loop: CASSLGGVTEAFF. DNA for the CDR3: TGTGCCAGCAGCTTAGGAGGGGTCACTGAAGCTTTCTTT.

The chain employs TRBV4-1 and TRBJ2-1, with a possible D match to TRBD2 (5 bases). The germline V gene has CDR1 MGHRA and CDR2 YSYEKL. The CDR3 length is 13 residues. V lost 0 bases, J lost 14 bases, and 14 bases lay in between. CDR3 nucleotide sequence: TGCGCCAGCAGCCAAGATGACATTGGGCGGGAGTTCTTC. As protein: CASSQDDIGREFF.

This sequence joins TRBV4-2 and TRBJ2-7, with D uncertain. From germline, CDR1 is LGHNA and CDR2 YNFKEQ. The CDR3 runs to 15 residues. Trimming took 2 bases from V and 13 from J, leaving 24 bases between them. For the CDR3, the DNA is TGTGCCAGCAGCCAATACAAGCTCTCCTCAGGTCCCACCTACTTC. It codes for CASSQYKLSSGPTYF.

J is TRBJ1-5 and V is TRBV12-3 or TRBV12-4; no firm D call. Between the trimmed V and J ends, which lost 6 bases and 6 bases, there was a span of 12 bases. The CDR3 sequence is 13 residues long. The CDR3 DNA follows: TGTGCCAGCAGCCCTCGGACTCCTCAGCCCCAGCATTTT. Amino acid sequence: CASSPRTPQPQHF.

V and J are TRBV2 and TRBJ2-5; no firm D call. The CDR3 sequence is 12 residues long. Trimming stripped 4 bases from V and 5 bases from J, with 8 bases between. The germline CDR1 and CDR2 sequences are SNHLY and FYNNEI. The CDR3 DNA sequence: TGTGCCAGCAGTGTAACAGAGGAGACCCAGTACTTC. Its protein product is CASSVTEETQYF.

The chain links TRBV30 to TRBJ2-7; a weak D match, TRBD2 (5 bases). Germline lookup yields CDR1 GTSNPN and CDR2 SVGIG (reference sequence). The CDR3 loop spans 15 amino acids. V was shortened by 4 bases and J by 7 bases, with 23 bases between the two germline ends. The CDR3 DNA reads TGTGCCTGGACCGCGGGTGTGGGAGAGGCGAGGGAGCAGTACTTC. This gives the protein CAWTAGVGEAREQYF.

This chain uses TRBV6-1 with TRBJ1-4, with a tentative D call TRBD1 (5 bases). The V gene lost 2 bases and the J gene lost 4 bases, with 17 bases spanning the gap. The germline V gene encodes CDR1 MNHNS and CDR2 SASEGT. The CDR3 totals 17 residues. CDR3 DNA sequence: TGTGCCAGCAGTGAAATTTTCTGGGGGGATTTTAATGAAAAACTGTTTTTT. This gives the protein CASSEIFWGDFNEKLFF.

Notes on this clone: Other DNA sequences in this sample translate to the same CDR3. V usage is TRBV3-1 (or the pseudogene TRBV3-2) and J usage is TRBJ1-3; D is unresolved. This CDR3 is 12 amino acids long. Trimming took 0 bases from V and 7 from J, leaving 4 bases between them. Germline assignment: CDR1 LGHDT and CDR2 YNNKEL (reference sequence). The CDR3 region is CASSQDRNTIYF. In DNA form, the CDR3 reads TGTGCCAGCAGCCAAGATCGCAACACCATATATTTT.

This sequence joins TRBV10-3 and TRBJ1-2; D is undetermined. Germline V gene lookup returns CDR1 ENHRY and CDR2 SYGVKD. V was shortened by 10 bases and J by 6 bases, with 18 bases between the two germline ends. The CDR3 has 13 amino acids. The DNA for the CDR3 is TGTGCCACCCATCTTGGGTCGAGGGATGGCTACACCTTC. It codes for CATHLGSRDGYTF.

The V gene is TRBV6-2 or TRBV6-3, the J gene TRBJ1-1; 9 nucleotides line up with TRBD1. After removal of 0 bases from V and 1 base from J, the junction contained 3 bases not matched to a gene. CDR1 is MNHEY, CDR2 SVGEGT, per germline. The CDR3 spans 16 residues. CDR3 coding DNA: TGTGCCAGCAGTTACTCGCTGACAGGGGGGAACACTGAAGCTTTCTTT. Protein product: CASSYSLTGGNTEAFF.